One and the same sample provided the 24 T cell receptor beta chains below, sequenced in a study of graft-versus-host responses after intestinal transplantation. These TCRs' antigens remain unknown. Method: immunoSEQ multiplex PCR; TCRdb's copy keeps in-frame clones and lacks some. In the table there are some 100,000 clones, 85% to 95% of which are singletons. The specimen was unstimulated CD8+ T cells sorted from spleen or lymph node cells, collected before transplant. All receptors come from a human donor who was the organ donor for an intestinal transplant.

The chain couples TRBV6-5 to TRBJ2-5; D might be TRBD2 (5 bases). The CDR3 length is 11 residues. V was pared by 5 bases and J by 5 bases, with 6 bases between. The V gene's germline CDR1 is MNHEY and CDR2 SVGAGI. CDR3 coding DNA: TGTGCCAGCAGTACGGGGGAGACCCAGTACTTC. This translates into CASSTGETQYF.

Only one count was recorded for this clone. The germline gene is not matched at one end of the junction; a read error may be the cause. The V and J genes are TRBV7-7 and TRBJ2-5, with TRBD2 as a possible D gene (5 bases). The germline CDR1 and CDR2 sequences are SSHAT and FNYEAQ (reference sequence). CDR3 size: 14 residues. The CDR3 DNA follows: TGTGCTAGCAGCTTAGACCCCGGGGTAGAGACCCAGTACTTC. It codes for CASSLDPGVETQYF.

This rearrangement joins TRBV6-5 to TRBJ1-1; 7 bases are shared with TRBD1. CDR1 and CDR2 (germline): MNHEY, SVGAGI. The V segment lost 6 bases and the J segment 8 bases; nucleotides outside the gene matches: 15. The CDR3 runs to 15 residues. CDR3 residues: CASSRGWTMRQEAFF. CDR3 nucleotides: TGTGCCAGCAGCAGGGGGTGGACAATGCGTCAAGAAGCTTTCTTT.

This clone has just one count. The chain recombines TRBV19 with TRBJ1-1; D is possibly TRBD1 (5 bases). V gave up 5 bases and J gave up 4 bases, with 11 bases separating them. Germline CDR1 reads LNHDA; CDR2 reads SQIVND (reference sequence). This CDR3 comprises 13 residues. The CDR3 DNA reads TGTGCCAGTAGTTGGGGCGGAGCCACTGAAGCTTTCTTT. It translates to CASSWGGATEAFF. Filled out from reference TRBV19 and TRBJ1-1, the complete variable domain reads DGGITQSPKYLFRKEGQNVTLSCEQNLNHDAMYWYRQDPGQGLRLIYYSQIVNDFQKGDIAEGYSVSREKKESFPLTVTSAQKNPTAFYLCASSWGGATEAFFGQGTRLTVV.

This chain links TRBV14 with TRBJ1-1, with unresolved D. Germline V gives CDR1 SGHDN, CDR2 FVKESK. Trimming took 2 bases from V and 4 from J, leaving 14 bases between them. The CDR3 has 15 amino acids. CDR3 in amino acids: CASSQLIGKSTEAFF. CDR3 sequence (DNA): TGTGCCAGCAGCCAATTGATTGGCAAAAGCACTGAAGCTTTCTTT.

The gene calls are TRBV7-2 and TRBJ1-2, with D possibly being TRBD1 (5 bases). The germline V and J ends were trimmed by 3 bases and 2 bases, with 16 bases remaining between them. The CDR3 sequence is 16 residues long. The germline CDR1 and CDR2 sequences are SGHTA and FQGNSA. The DNA for the CDR3 is TGTGCCAGCAGCTTGTCACAGGAGTTTCTAAACTATGGCTACACCTTC. It specifies CASSLSQEFLNYGYTF. Based on the CDR3 plus reference TRBV7-2 and TRBJ1-2, the full variable domain is GAGVSQSPSNKVTEKGKDVELRCDPISGHTALYWYRQSLGQGLEFLIYFQGNSAPDKSGLPSDRFSAERTGGSVSTLTIQRTQQEDSAVYLCASSLSQEFLNYGYTFGSGTRLTVV.

J is TRBJ1-1 and V is TRBV13, with D unresolved. The CDR3 is 14 residues long. The V gene lost 1 base and the J gene lost 0 bases, with 6 bases spanning the gap. Germline assignment: CDR1 PRHDT and CDR2 FYEKMQ (reference sequence). The CDR3 nucleotides read TGTGCCAGCAGCTTAGAACTGCTGAACACTGAAGCTTTCTTT. This encodes CASSLELLNTEAFF.

The count of this clone is one. The V call is TRBV6-6, the J call TRBJ1-2; TRBD1 agrees at 7 bases. Germline lookup yields CDR1 MNHNY and CDR2 SVGAGI (reference sequence). This CDR3 is built from 15 residues. V shed 5 bases, J shed 5 bases, and the junction held 11 bases outside the gene matches. CDR3 in amino acids: CASSPRDSYFYGYTF. The CDR3 DNA is TGTGCCAGCAGTCCCCGGGACAGCTACTTTTATGGCTACACCTTC.

The genes are TRBV5-1 and TRBJ2-1, with 7 bases lining up with TRBD2. The length of the CDR3 is 16 residues. Germline loops: CDR1 SGHRS, CDR2 YFSETQ. V trimming: 0 bases; J trimming: 4 bases; junction bases outside the gene matches: 7. The CDR3 DNA is TGCGCCAGCAGCTTGGAACCGGGGGAGGGATACAATGAGCAGTTCTTC. This codes for CASSLEPGEGYNEQFF.

This clone has a single count. CDR3 amino acids: CARESGLGYVEQFF. The CDR3, as DNA: TGTGCCAGAGAATCAGGGTTGGGTTACGTAGAGCAGTTCTTC. The chain combines TRBV2 with TRBJ2-1, with D perhaps TRBD1 (5 bases). The germline V and J ends were trimmed by 9 bases and 10 bases, with 22 bases remaining between them. The CDR3 runs to 14 residues. Germline V CDR1 and CDR2: SNHLY, FYNNEI. The full variable domain, with the rest looked up from reference TRBV2 and TRBJ2-1, is EPEVTQTPSHQVTQMGQEVILRCVPISNHLYFYWYRQILGQKVEFLVSFYNNEISEKSEIFDDQFSVERPDGSNFTLKIRSTKLEDSAMYFCARESGLGYVEQFFGPGTRLTVL.

The chain employs TRBV7-6 and TRBJ2-2; D gene ambiguous. Germline V CDR1 and CDR2: SGHVS, FNYEAQ. Trimming left V 1 base short and J 0 bases short, with 9 bases between. This CDR3 is built from 16 residues. CDR3 sequence (DNA): TGTGCCAGCAGCTTAGTGGGCGACCCGAACACCGGGGAGCTGTTTTTT. Protein sequence: CASSLVGDPNTGELFF.

V is TRBV4-1 and J is TRBJ1-4; no clear D. There are 13 residues in the CDR3. Germline lookup yields CDR1 MGHRA and CDR2 YSYEKL. V was shortened by 8 bases and J by 0 bases, with 7 bases between the two germline ends. The CDR3 loop is CASAGTTNEKLFF. CDR3 DNA sequence: TGCGCCAGCGCGGGGACAACTAATGAAAAACTGTTTTTT.

V is TRBV27 and J is TRBJ2-2; D gene ambiguous. Germline values: CDR1 MNHEY, CDR2 SMNVEV (reference sequence). Trimming left V 4 bases short and J 6 bases short, with 9 bases between. The CDR3 contains 13 residues. The CDR3, as DNA: TGTGCCAGCAGTTCGCCGCTAGCCGGGGAGCTGTTTTTT. Protein product: CASSSPLAGELFF.

With respect to this clone: Other DNA sequences in this sample translate to the same CDR3. DNA of the CDR3: TGTGCCAGCAGCATCAGGACTAGCGGCCTCACAGATACGCAGTATTTT. As protein: CASSIRTSGLTDTQYF. The genes are TRBV13 and TRBJ2-3; 10 bases match TRBD2. Germline trimming cut 5 bases from V and 2 bases from J; bases unmatched to any gene: 7. Per germline, CDR1 PRHDT and CDR2 FYEKMQ (reference sequence). There are 16 residues in the CDR3.

The V call is TRBV28, the J call TRBJ2-1; 7 bases map to TRBD2. The CDR3 is made up of 11 amino acids. Germline V gene sequence: CDR1 MDHEN, CDR2 SYDVKM. The trim removed 9 bases at V and 14 bases at J, leaving 10 bases unmatched. The CDR3 bases are TGTGCCAGTGGGAGGGTGGGGTCTGAGTTCTTC. Protein product: CASGRVGSEFF. Looking up the rest from reference TRBV28 and TRBJ2-1 gives the full variable domain: DVKVTQSSRYLVKRTGEKVFLECVQDMDHENMFWYRQDPGLGLRLIYFSYDVKMKEKGDIPEGYSVSREKKERFSLILESASTNQTSMYLCASGRVGSEFFGPGTRLTVL.

The rearrangement uses TRBV28 and TRBJ2-1; TRBD2 matches 7 bases. The CDR3 spans 15 residues. The V gene end was trimmed by 7 bases and the J gene end by 6 bases; junction bases not matched to a gene: 12. Germline CDR1 MDHEN, CDR2 SYDVKM. The CDR3 coding sequence is TGTGCCAGCAACAGCCCGCGGGAGAACCTCAATGAGCAGTTCTTC. The encoded protein is CASNSPRENLNEQFF. Using reference TRBV28 and TRBJ2-1 for the parts outside the CDR3, the full variable domain is DVKVTQSSRYLVKRTGEKVFLECVQDMDHENMFWYRQDPGLGLRLIYFSYDVKMKEKGDIPEGYSVSREKKERFSLILESASTNQTSMYLCASNSPRENLNEQFFGPGTRLTVL.

This chain joins TRBV4-1 and TRBJ2-3; D is ambiguous. V lost 4 bases and J lost 8, with 13 bases in between. The CDR3 loop spans 13 amino acids. Germline V CDR1 and CDR2: MGHRA, YSYEKL. The CDR3 here is CASSLAPGATQYF. The CDR3 coding sequence is TGCGCCAGCAGCCTAGCTCCGGGTGCTACGCAGTATTTT.

For this clone: One junction end does not reproduce the germline sequence, and a read error may be involved. Other DNA sequences within the sample encode an identical CDR3. This sequence joins TRBV28 and TRBJ1-2, with D hard to call. There are 17 residues in the CDR3. Germline values: CDR1 MDHEN, CDR2 SYDVKM. CDR3 in amino acids: CASSFPNPNDGNYGYTF. Written as DNA, the CDR3 is TGTGCTAGCAGTTTCCCGAATCCCAACGACGGGAACTATGGCTACACCTTC.

This rearrangement joins TRBV11-2 to TRBJ2-1; the D gene is possibly TRBD1 (5 bases). Trimming took off 4 bases at V and 3 bases at J, with 16 bases between the two ends. Germline lookup yields CDR1 SGHAT and CDR2 FQNNGV. The CDR3 runs 16 residues. The CDR3, as DNA: TGTGCCAGCAGCTCCAAGGGGATCCAATACTACAATGAGCAGTTCTTC. Residues: CASSSKGIQYYNEQFF.

The rearrangement uses TRBV28 and TRBJ2-1, with 13 bases aligning to TRBD2. Germline V gene data show CDR1 as MDHEN and CDR2 as SYDVKM. The V gene end was trimmed by 3 bases and the J gene end by 8 bases; junction bases not matched to a gene: 4. The CDR3 runs to 15 residues. The CDR3, as DNA: TGTGCCAGCAGTTTCGGACTAGCGGGAGTATATGAGCAGTTCTTC. Translated: CASSFGLAGVYEQFF.

The V gene is TRBV7-2, the J gene TRBJ2-3; tentative D call: TRBD1 (5 bases). Germline loops: CDR1 SGHTA, CDR2 FQGNSA. This CDR3 contains 17 residues. V shed 5 bases and J shed 2 bases, with 20 bases lying between them. Here the CDR3 reads CASSRPRTNKDTDTQYF. The DNA for the CDR3 is TGTGCCAGCAGCAGGCCTAGGACAAACAAGGACACAGATACGCAGTATTTT.

The rearrangement joins TRBV11-2 to TRBJ2-5, with 7 bases that match TRBD2. CDR1 and CDR2 (germline): SGHAT, FQNNGV. Trimming removed 1 base from V and 2 bases from J; junction bases left unmatched: 10. The length of the CDR3 is 17 residues. The CDR3 DNA reads TGTGCCAGCAGCTTAGTCGAAGTCGGGGGAGGGCAAGAGACCCAGTACTTC. Protein sequence: CASSLVEVGGGQETQYF.

This clone showed up just once. The chain links TRBV4-2 to TRBJ2-1, with unresolved D. Germline CDR1 is LGHNA and CDR2 is YNFKEQ. Trimming removed 4 bases at V and 0 bases at J, with 10 bases between. This CDR3 comprises 15 residues. For the CDR3, the DNA is TGTGCCAGCAGCCCTTATCATAGCTCCTACAATGAGCAGTTCTTC. Residues: CASSPYHSSYNEQFF.

Only one count was recorded for this clone. V and J are TRBV30 and TRBJ2-7, with 10 bases aligning to TRBD1. The CDR3 loop spans 14 amino acids. J gave up 4 bases and V 3 bases, and 6 bases lay outside the gene matches. Germline CDR1 reads GTSNPN; CDR2 reads SVGIG (reference sequence). This chain's CDR3 is CAWRYRGQGYEQYF. The CDR3 DNA reads as TGTGCCTGGAGGTACCGGGGACAGGGGTACGAGCAGTACTTC.